What follows describes a single T cell receptor (beta chain). The data were obtained in a study of blood T cell repertoires in COVID-19. Sequencing used immunoSEQ multiplex PCR; TCRdb keeps in-frame clones, though not all of them. This table has approximately 430,000 clones, 86% appearing once. The CDR3 runs to 11 residues. Trimming stripped 6 bases from V and 3 bases from J, with 4 bases between. Material: peripheral blood. This chain links TRBV12-3 or TRBV12-4 with TRBJ2-3; D gene ambiguous. This TCR derives from a woman aged 30 to 39 with active or convalescent COVID-19. DNA for the CDR3: TGTGCCAGCAGCCGTACAGATACGCAGTATTTT. Its protein product is CASSRTDTQYF.